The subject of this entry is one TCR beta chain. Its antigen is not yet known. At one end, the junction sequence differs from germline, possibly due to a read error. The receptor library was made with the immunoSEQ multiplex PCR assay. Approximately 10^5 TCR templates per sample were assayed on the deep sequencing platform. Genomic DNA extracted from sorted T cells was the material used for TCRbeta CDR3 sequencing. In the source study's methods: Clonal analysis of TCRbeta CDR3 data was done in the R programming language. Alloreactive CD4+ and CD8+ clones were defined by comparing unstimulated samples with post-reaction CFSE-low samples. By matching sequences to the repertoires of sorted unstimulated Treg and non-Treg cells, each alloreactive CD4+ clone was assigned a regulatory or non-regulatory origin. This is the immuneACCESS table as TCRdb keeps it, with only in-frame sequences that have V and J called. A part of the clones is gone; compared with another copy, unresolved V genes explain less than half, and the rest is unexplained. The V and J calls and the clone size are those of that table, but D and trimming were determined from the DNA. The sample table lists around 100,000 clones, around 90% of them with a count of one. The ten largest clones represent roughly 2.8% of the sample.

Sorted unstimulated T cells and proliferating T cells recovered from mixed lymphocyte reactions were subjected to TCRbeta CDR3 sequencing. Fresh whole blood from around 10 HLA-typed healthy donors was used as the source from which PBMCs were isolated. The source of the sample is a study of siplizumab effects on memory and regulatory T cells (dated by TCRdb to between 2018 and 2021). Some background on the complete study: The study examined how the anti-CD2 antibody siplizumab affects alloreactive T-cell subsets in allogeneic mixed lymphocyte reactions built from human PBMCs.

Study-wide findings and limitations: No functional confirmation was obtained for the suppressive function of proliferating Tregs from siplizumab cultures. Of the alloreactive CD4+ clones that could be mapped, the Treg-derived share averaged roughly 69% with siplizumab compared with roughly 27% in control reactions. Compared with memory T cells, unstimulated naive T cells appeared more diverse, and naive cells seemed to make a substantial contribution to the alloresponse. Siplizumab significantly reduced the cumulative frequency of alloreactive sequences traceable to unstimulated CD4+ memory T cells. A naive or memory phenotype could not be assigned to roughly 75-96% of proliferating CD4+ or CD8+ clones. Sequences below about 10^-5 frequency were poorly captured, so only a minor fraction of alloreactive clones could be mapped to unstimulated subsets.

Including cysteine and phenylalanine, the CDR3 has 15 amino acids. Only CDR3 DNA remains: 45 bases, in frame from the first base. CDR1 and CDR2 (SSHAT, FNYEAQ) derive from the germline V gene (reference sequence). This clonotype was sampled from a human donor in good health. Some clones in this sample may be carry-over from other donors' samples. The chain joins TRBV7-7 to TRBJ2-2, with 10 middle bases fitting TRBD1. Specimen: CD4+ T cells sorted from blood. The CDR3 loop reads CASSPRDRGAGELFF. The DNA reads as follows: TGTGCTAGCAGCCCCCGGGACAGGGGTGCCGGGGAGCTGTTTTTT.